Below, one T cell receptor beta chain is given with its context. Its antigen is undetermined. Deletions cut 2 bases from V and 5 bases from J, with 8 bases between. Germline CDR1 is KGHDR and CDR2 is SFDVKD. This CDR3 is built from 13 residues. TCRdb's copy holds only in-frame clones and misses some; the assay was immunoSEQ multiplex PCR. This sample has 95,000 to 150,000 clones; about 90% occur once, and the top ten carry approximately 8%. The data originate from a study of T cell responses to AZD1222 COVID-19 vaccine. Overall study findings and caveats: Among those given AZD1222, only six were seropositive at baseline.

Sequenced here: peripheral blood, sampled 28 days after the second AZD1222 dose. This TCR came from an adult who received the AZD1222 COVID-19 vaccine. The chain uses TRBV24-1 and TRBJ1-2; D may be TRBD1 (6 bases). CDR3 loop: CATSDYREYGYTF. DNA of the CDR3: TGTGCCACCAGTGATTACAGGGAATATGGCTACACCTTC.